The entry below describes one T cell receptor (beta chain). The record originates from a study of blood T cell repertoires in COVID-19. Study background: COVID-19 samples, acute and convalescent, were from the United States, Italy and Spain.

The V gene end was trimmed by 1 base and the J gene end by 2 bases; junction bases not matched to a gene: 6. This CDR3 region has 16 residues. Germline-derived CDR1 and CDR2 are SGHDN and FVKESK. The protocol was immunoSEQ multiplex PCR, while the TCRdb copy is restricted to in-frame clones and leaves out a portion. The table includes around 110,000 clones, 90% detected once. The genes are TRBV14 and TRBJ2-7; 9 nucleotides match TRBD1. This sequence originates from a human donor with active COVID-19. The donor label of this sample is uncertain. Sequenced: peripheral blood. The CDR3 DNA is TGTGCCAGCAGCCAAGGAGGACAGGGGCGAGCCTACGAGCAGTACTTC. Translation gives CASSQGGQGRAYEQYF.